Below are 30 T cell receptor beta chains sequenced from a single sample in a study of blood T cell repertoires in COVID-19. Measured with immunoSEQ multiplex PCR; TCRdb has only the in-frame clones, and not every one. The sample has approximately 110,000 clones, approximately 90% seen once. The sequenced material came from peripheral blood. These receptors were collected from a woman aged 45-59 years with acute or convalescent COVID-19.

The J gene is TRBJ1-2, the V gene TRBV19; TRBD1 agrees at 7 bases. The ends lost 4 bases at V and 4 bases at J; junction bases unmatched: 3. The CDR3 spans 13 residues. Germline CDR1 is LNHDA and CDR2 is SQIVND (reference sequence). The CDR3 sequence: CASSTGTAYGYTF. The CDR3 region has the DNA TGTGCCAGTAGTACCGGGACAGCCTATGGCTACACCTTC.

The CDR3: CASSHPGGLRTGHTEAFF. CDR3 in DNA: TGTGCCAGCAGCCATCCGGGGGGACTCCGGACGGGGCACACTGAAGCTTTCTTT. V usage is TRBV14 and J usage is TRBJ1-1, with D possibly matching TRBD1 (5 bases). CDR1 and CDR2 (germline): SGHDN, FVKESK. The germline V and J ends were trimmed by 3 bases and 3 bases, with 23 bases remaining between them. This CDR3 region has 18 residues. Full variable domain (missing parts from reference TRBV14 and TRBJ1-1): EAGVTQFPSHSVIEKGQTVTLRCDPISGHDNLYWYRRVMGKEIKFLLHFVKESKQDESGMPNNRFLAERTGGTYSTLKVQPAELEDSGVYFCASSHPGGLRTGHTEAFFGQGTRLTVV.

This clone was seen a single time. The V gene is TRBV5-6, the J gene TRBJ2-2; a possible D gene is TRBD2 (5 bases). Germline V gene lookup returns CDR1 SGHDT and CDR2 YYEEEE. V was pared by 6 bases and J by 6 bases, with 9 bases between. CDR3 size: 12 residues. The CDR3 DNA reads as TGTGCCAGCACTGAGGGAGCCGGGGAGCTGTTTTTT. Encoded protein: CASTEGAGELFF.

The genes are TRBV5-6 and TRBJ1-1, with a possible D match to TRBD1 (6 bases). The CDR3 consists of 15 residues. Germline CDR1 reads SGHDT; CDR2 reads YYEEEE. Deletions cut 2 bases from V and 4 bases from J, with 15 bases between. The CDR3 DNA reads TGTGCCAGCAGCTTCCTTAGTACAGGGAGCACTGAAGCTTTCTTT. Residues: CASSFLSTGSTEAFF.

The V and J genes are TRBV21-1 and TRBJ1-1; TRBD1 is the table's D call and was not checked against the DNA. TRBV21-1 is tagged as a pseudogene. The CDR3 is 15 residues long. CDR3 loop: CASSKHRMWRTEAFF. As DNA, the CDR3 is TGTGCCAGCAGCAAACACAGGATGTGGCGCACTGAAGCTTTCTTT.

This chain joins TRBV7-8 and TRBJ2-7; 10 nucleotides align to TRBD1. Trimming took 5 bases from V and 4 from J; bases not matched to a gene: 5. The CDR3 runs 14 residues. Per the germline V gene, CDR1 is SGHVS and CDR2 is FQNEAQ. CDR3 coding DNA: TGTGCCAGCAGCCAAGACAGGGGGCCTTACGAGCAGTACTTC. This gives the protein CASSQDRGPYEQYF.

The V and J genes are TRBV18 and TRBJ2-5, with TRBD2 identical over 13 bases. Germline loops: CDR1 KGHSH, CDR2 LQKENI. This CDR3 comprises 17 residues. Trimming cost V 3 bases and J 1 base; bases outside gene matches: 5. The CDR3 DNA follows: TGTGCCAGCTCACCCGGGACTAGCGGGGCTTTCCAAGAGACCCAGTACTTC. Residues: CASSPGTSGAFQETQYF.

The V call is TRBV4-3, the J call TRBJ1-2; 9 bases are a match to TRBD1. Per the germline V gene, CDR1 is LGHNA and CDR2 is YSLEER. The CDR3 contains 13 residues. V dropped 6 bases and J dropped 6; count of bases not matched to a gene: 5. As DNA, the CDR3 is TGCGCCAGCAGTCCGGGACAGGGCGATGGCTACACCTTC. This translates into CASSPGQGDGYTF.

The chain has TRBV20-1 and TRBJ1-5; 8 bases line up with TRBD1. The CDR3 extends over 16 amino acids. With 3 bases clipped from V and 4 bases from J, the junction kept 11 bases outside the gene matches. Germline assignment: CDR1 DFQATT and CDR2 SNEGSKA (reference sequence). This chain's CDR3 is CSASRGGTGFNQPQHF. The CDR3 DNA sequence: TGCAGTGCTAGTCGGGGTGGGACAGGATTTAATCAGCCCCAGCATTTT.

The chain recombines TRBV19 with TRBJ2-2, with D perhaps TRBD1 (6 bases). V was clipped by 3 bases and J by 0 bases, with 8 bases between them. This CDR3 is built from 15 residues. Looked up from germline, CDR1 is LNHDA and CDR2 is SQIVND (reference sequence). CDR3 residues: CASSIGTPNTGELFF. The DNA of the CDR3 is TGTGCCAGTAGTATCGGGACACCGAACACCGGGGAGCTGTTTTTT. Full variable domain (outside the CDR3, taken from reference TRBV19 and TRBJ2-2): DGGITQSPKYLFRKEGQNVTLSCEQNLNHDAMYWYRQDPGQGLRLIYYSQIVNDFQKGDIAEGYSVSREKKESFPLTVTSAQKNPTAFYLCASSIGTPNTGELFFGEGSRLTVL.

V gene TRBV4-3 combines with J gene TRBJ2-7, with a possible D match to TRBD2 (6 bases). The V end was cut by 0 bases, the J end by 4 bases, with 16 bases between. Germline V lookup: CDR1 LGHNA, CDR2 YSLEER. This CDR3 is 16 amino acids long. Here the CDR3 DNA reads TGCGCCAGCAGCCAAGACCGGGAAACCCGGGGGTACGAGCAGTACTTC. Protein: CASSQDRETRGYEQYF.

V and J are TRBV7-9 and TRBJ1-6; D uncertain. This CDR3 spans 13 amino acids. V shed 5 bases and J shed 8 bases, with 10 bases lying between them. CDR1 SEHNR and CDR2 FQNEAQ come from the germline V gene (reference sequence). For the CDR3, the DNA is TGTGCCAGCAGCCCAGAATATTATTCACCCCTCCACTTT. Protein sequence: CASSPEYYSPLHF.

This clone was picked up a small number of times. This chain links TRBV10-3 with TRBJ2-1; 12 bases fit TRBD2. The V segment lost 3 bases and the J segment 9 bases; nucleotides outside the gene matches: 3. The CDR3 sequence is 14 residues long. The germline gives CDR1 ENHRY, CDR2 SYGVKD. The CDR3 loop is CAISDLAGGGEQFF. DNA of the CDR3: TGTGCCATCAGTGACCTAGCGGGAGGGGGTGAGCAGTTCTTC.

The V and J genes are TRBV19 and TRBJ2-2, with 10 nucleotides matching TRBD2. V lost 8 bases and J lost 5; bases outside the gene matches: 5. The CDR3 runs 14 residues. The germline V gene has CDR1 LNHDA and CDR2 SQIVND (reference sequence). DNA for the CDR3: TGTGCCAGTTCGACTAGCGGGTTTACCGGGGAGCTGTTTTTT. This encodes CASSTSGFTGELFF.

The V gene is TRBV7-6, the J gene TRBJ2-3; 13 nucleotides line up with TRBD2. J was trimmed by 3 bases and V by 4 bases; bases with no gene match: 4. The CDR3 contains 16 residues. Germline V gene lookup returns CDR1 SGHVS and CDR2 FNYEAQ. CDR3: CASSWTSGRGTDTQYF. In DNA, the CDR3 is TGTGCCAGCAGCTGGACTAGCGGGAGAGGGACAGATACGCAGTATTTT.

On this clone: One junction end disagrees with the germline gene, perhaps due to a read error. This chain uses TRBV7-2 with TRBJ2-2; TRBD2 is a possible D gene (5 bases). The germline V gene has CDR1 SGHTA and CDR2 FQGNSA. This CDR3 spans 15 amino acids. The CDR3 DNA sequence: TGTGCCAGCAGCTTAAGGCCTGCGGTCGCCGGGGAGCTGTCTTTT. It codes for CASSLRPAVAGELSF.

This rearrangement joins TRBV3-1 (or the pseudogene TRBV3-2) to TRBJ1-2; no definite D call. Germline CDR1 and CDR2: LGHDT and YNNKEL (reference sequence). The CDR3 sequence is 11 residues long. Between the trimmed V and J ends, which lost 1 base and 7 bases, there was a span of 4 bases. DNA for the CDR3: TGTGCCAGCAGCCAAGTCGGTGGCTACACCTTC. Translation: CASSQVGGYTF.

The chain joins TRBV27 to TRBJ1-6, with D unresolved. V was cut by 2 bases and J by 2 bases, with 7 bases left in between. CDR3 length equals 15 residues. From germline, CDR1 is MNHEY and CDR2 SMNVEV (reference sequence). CDR3 loop: CASSLEGTYNSPLHF. In DNA form, the CDR3 reads TGTGCCAGCAGTTTAGAGGGCACCTATAATTCACCCCTCCACTTT.

V and J are TRBV19 and TRBJ2-3, with 12 positions matching TRBD2. The CDR3 is made up of 16 amino acids. Germline CDR1 LNHDA, CDR2 SQIVND (reference sequence). V shed 4 bases and J 6 bases; nucleotides not matched to a gene: 8. The chain's CDR3 is CASSTRLAGVGDTQYF. In DNA form, the CDR3 reads TGTGCCAGTAGTACGAGACTAGCGGGAGTAGGGGATACGCAGTATTTT.

V is TRBV10-1 and J is TRBJ2-5, with D tentatively TRBD2 (6 bases). Germline CDR1 WNHNN, CDR2 SYGVQD (reference sequence). V lost 7 bases, J lost 3 bases, and 15 bases lay in between. The CDR3 has 14 residues. The CDR3 spells CASIWRRGKETQYF. CDR3 nucleotides: TGCGCCAGCATCTGGAGGCGGGGTAAAGAGACCCAGTACTTC.

Of note for this clone: One end of the junction is discordant with germline, which a read error may explain. The chain is built from TRBV11-2 and TRBJ1-3, with 7 bases aligning to TRBD1. This CDR3 has 16 residues. Germline CDR1 reads SGHAT; CDR2 reads FQNNGV. This CDR3 is CASSLEAGGTGNTIYF. The CDR3 DNA sequence: TGTGCCAGCAGCCTAGAAGCAGGGGGTACAGGAAACACCATATATTTT.

The count of this clone is one. V is TRBV27 and J is TRBJ1-2; D is possibly TRBD1 (6 bases). Germline V gene sequence: CDR1 MNHEY, CDR2 SMNVEV (reference sequence). CDR3 length equals 13 residues. Trimming removed 4 bases at V and 4 bases at J, with 10 bases between. The CDR3 region is CASSSQGSYGYTF. CDR3 DNA sequence: TGTGCCAGCAGTTCACAGGGCTCCTATGGCTACACCTTC.

V and J are TRBV5-6 and TRBJ1-3; possible D gene TRBD1, 5 bases. The CDR3 sequence is 16 residues long. Germline V gives CDR1 SGHDT, CDR2 YYEEEE. V lost 0 bases and J lost 0, with 10 bases in between. CDR3 protein: CASSLDLGDSGNTIYF. CDR3 in DNA: TGTGCCAGCAGCTTGGATTTAGGGGACTCTGGAAACACCATATATTTT.

The chain links TRBV28 to TRBJ1-5; TRBD1 matches 9 bases. The ends lost 4 bases at V and 6 bases at J; junction bases unmatched: 4. The CDR3 sequence is 14 residues long. From germline, CDR1 is MDHEN and CDR2 SYDVKM. CDR3 in DNA: TGTGCCAGCAGTTCCACAGGGGGCCTTCAGCCCCAGCATTTT. Translated, it gives CASSSTGGLQPQHF.

This rearrangement joins TRBV15 to TRBJ2-6; possibly TRBD1 for D (5 bases). The CDR3 contains 16 residues. The V and J ends lost 5 bases and 0 bases respectively, with 11 bases between them. Germline CDR1 is LNHNV and CDR2 is YYDKDF (reference sequence). CDR3 region: CATSEMQGSGANVLTF. The DNA of the CDR3 is TGTGCCACCAGCGAGATGCAGGGCTCTGGGGCCAACGTCCTGACTTTC.

This rearrangement joins TRBV27 to TRBJ2-7; 10 bases map to TRBD2. Germline V gene sequence: CDR1 MNHEY, CDR2 SMNVEV (reference sequence). Trimming took 7 bases from V and 5 from J; bases not matched to a gene: 5. This CDR3 has 13 amino acids. CDR3 sequence (DNA): TGTGCCAGCATTCCTAGCGGGGGACACGAGCAGTACTTC. Translating gives CASIPSGGHEQYF.

V gene TRBV15 combines with J gene TRBJ1-5; 9 nucleotides line up with TRBD1. Per germline, CDR1 LNHNV and CDR2 YYDKDF (reference sequence). V shed 0 bases and J 6 bases; nucleotides not matched to a gene: 12. The CDR3 consists of 18 residues. The CDR3, as DNA: TGTGCCACCAGCAGAGAACCCCAGGACAGGGGTGTAGGTCAGCCCCAGCATTTT. Protein product: CATSREPQDRGVGQPQHF.

This clone was recorded only once. The gene calls are TRBV3-1 (or the pseudogene TRBV3-2) and TRBJ2-1; 7 positions match TRBD2. The CDR3 covers 19 residues. Germline V gene data show CDR1 as LGHDT and CDR2 as YNNKEL (reference sequence). Trimming removed 4 bases from V and 0 bases from J; junction bases left unmatched: 15. In DNA, the CDR3 is TGTGCCAGCAGCCTAGTCTCTAGCGGTGTCACAAGCTCCTACAATGAGCAGTTCTTC. Translation gives CASSLVSSGVTSSYNEQFF.

The rearrangement joins TRBV19 to TRBJ2-5; D remains unclear. Per the germline V gene, CDR1 is LNHDA and CDR2 is SQIVND (reference sequence). The V end lost 5 bases, the J end lost 4 bases, and 5 bases lay between the germline ends. The CDR3 runs to 11 residues. The DNA of the CDR3 is TGTGCCAGTAGTTACAGAGAGACCCAGTACTTC. Encoded protein: CASSYRETQYF.

V gene TRBV19 combines with J gene TRBJ2-3; 10 nucleotides agree with TRBD2. From germline, CDR1 is LNHDA and CDR2 SQIVND (reference sequence). Trimming at V came to 3 bases and at J to 6 bases, leaving 6 bases not matched to a gene. The CDR3 is made up of 15 amino acids. CDR3 in DNA: TGTGCCAGTAGTATCGGAGCGGGAGGGAAGGATACGCAGTATTTT. This sequence encodes CASSIGAGGKDTQYF.